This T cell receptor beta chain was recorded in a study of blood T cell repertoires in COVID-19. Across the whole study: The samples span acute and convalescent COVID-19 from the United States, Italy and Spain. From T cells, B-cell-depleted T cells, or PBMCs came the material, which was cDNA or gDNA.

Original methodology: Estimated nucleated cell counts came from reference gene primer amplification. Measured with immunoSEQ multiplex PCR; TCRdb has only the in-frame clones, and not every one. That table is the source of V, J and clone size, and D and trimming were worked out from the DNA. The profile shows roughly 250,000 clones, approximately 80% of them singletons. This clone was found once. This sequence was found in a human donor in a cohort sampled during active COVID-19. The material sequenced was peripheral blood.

The CDR3 sequence is CASSLAGGSPGNTIYF. The CDR3, as DNA: TGTGCCAGCAGCTTGGCCGGAGGCAGTCCTGGAAACACCATATATTTT. This rearrangement joins TRBV5-6 to TRBJ1-3; D unclear. This CDR3 is built from 16 residues. CDR1 SGHDT and CDR2 YYEEEE come from the germline V gene. The V end lost 0 bases, the J end lost 2 bases, and 12 bases lay between the germline ends.